Included here is one T cell receptor (beta chain) sequence, with context. Its antigen is as yet unknown. Looked up from germline, CDR1 is SGHTA and CDR2 is FQGNSA. V lost 4 bases, J lost 15 bases, and 16 bases lay in between. This CDR3 has 12 amino acids. This record comes from a study of T cell responses to AZD1222 COVID-19 vaccine. For the study at large: Pooled together were second doses at about 4 or about 12 weeks. Points from the study as a whole: Among the donors, most were white British and more were female, and clonal diversity was possibly underestimated. Dominant CD4 TCR responses targeted spike regions 160-218 and 743-854. Once two AZD1222 doses were given, Spike-specific TCR breadth and depth went up.

Produced via immunoSEQ multiplex PCR; TCRdb's table is partial and in-frame only. The data hold 100,000 to 150,000 clones, with roughly 90% observed a single time. The origin of this receptor is an adult in good health. The chain is built from TRBV7-2 and TRBJ2-1; D is unclear. Source: peripheral blood, taken on day 0 of AZD1222 vaccination. The CDR3 spells CASSSLSYFRFF. The CDR3 nucleotides are TGTGCCAGCAGCTCCCTGAGCTACTTTCGGTTCTTC. Full variable domain (remainder filled in from reference TRBV7-2 and TRBJ2-1): GAGVSQSPSNKVTEKGKDVELRCDPISGHTALYWYRQSLGQGLEFLIYFQGNSAPDKSGLPSDRFSAERTGGSVSTLTIQRTQQEDSAVYLCASSSLSYFRFFGPGTRLTVL.